This passage covers 15 T cell receptor beta chains from one sample sequenced in a study of T cells in Graves' hyperthyroidism and ophthalmopathy. Amplified TCR beta CDR3 regions derived from RNA transcripts. TCR CDR3 underwent first-round RT-PCR with the HTBI primer set. TCRdb re-called the multiplex PCR reads through MiXCR, storing one row per CDR3 protein. The sample consists of around 600,000 distinct CDR3 sequences, about 15% of them appearing once. The sequenced sample was blood. These receptors were taken from a woman aged 50 to 60 with Graves' ophthalmopathy.

This clonotype came up many times. V and J are TRBV18 and TRBJ2-7, with TRBD1 matching 9 bases. This CDR3 spans 17 amino acids. Germline V gene data show CDR1 as KGHSH and CDR2 as LQKENI. J lost 7 bases, V lost 3 bases, and 16 bases had no gene match. CDR3 sequence: CASSPPVAGTGKREQYF. The CDR3 coding sequence is TGTGCCAGCTCACCTCCTGTGGCCGGGACAGGGAAGAGGGAGCAGTACTTC.

This clonotype was seen repeatedly, ten times or more. This sequence joins TRBV11-2 and TRBJ2-1; the match to TRBD2 covers 7 bases. Germline V gene lookup returns CDR1 SGHAT and CDR2 FQNNGV. V lost 3 bases to trimming and J lost 6 bases; unmatched junction nucleotides: 8. The CDR3 totals 15 residues. CDR3 in amino acids: CASSFSAGAGNEQFF. The CDR3 bases are TGTGCCAGCAGCTTCTCGGCGGGAGCAGGCAATGAGCAGTTCTTC.

This clonotype came up once. A much bigger clone sits one base away, suggesting this may be a read error. J is TRBJ1-1 and V is TRBV29-1; 8 nucleotides line up with TRBD1. The CDR3 totals 13 residues. Unmatched junction bases numbered 11, after V lost 4 bases and J lost 10 bases. Germline-derived CDR1 and CDR2 are SQVTM and ANQGSEA. CDR3 amino acids: CSVAERTGIRAFF. The CDR3 DNA is TGCAGCGTTGCAGAACGGACAGGGATCCGAGCTTTCTTT.

This clonotype appeared many times. This CDR3 is CASSARTGGLYNEQFF. The DNA of the CDR3 is TGTGCCAGCAGCGCCCGGACAGGGGGACTTTACAATGAGCAGTTCTTC. The chain combines TRBV2 with TRBJ2-1; 10 bases fit TRBD1. With V trimmed by 6 bases and J by 4 bases, 9 bases remained unmatched. The V gene's germline CDR1 is SNHLY and CDR2 FYNNEI. The CDR3 covers 16 residues.

In this sample, this clonotype turned up many times. The V and J genes are TRBV28 and TRBJ1-1, with a tentative D call TRBD1 (5 bases). CDR3 length: 14 residues. Trimming cost V 2 bases and J 10 bases, with 17 bases left between them. CDR1 MDHEN and CDR2 SYDVKM come from the germline V gene. The CDR3 spells CASSLGWGIRAAFF. The CDR3 DNA follows: TGTGCCAGCAGTTTAGGTTGGGGGATCCGTGCAGCTTTCTTT. The whole variable domain, filled in from reference TRBV28 and TRBJ1-1, reads DVKVTQSSRYLVKRTGEKVFLECVQDMDHENMFWYRQDPGLGLRLIYFSYDVKMKEKGDIPEGYSVSREKKERFSLILESASTNQTSMYLCASSLGWGIRAAFFGQGTRLTVV.

Ten or more counts support this clonotype. This chain uses TRBV6-1 with TRBJ2-7; 9 bases agree with TRBD1. Per the germline V gene, CDR1 is MNHNS and CDR2 is SASEGT. Trimming cost V 6 bases and J 3 bases; bases outside gene matches: 6. The CDR3 covers 14 residues. CDR3 nucleotides: TGTGCCAGCAGAACCCCGGGACAGGGCTACGAGCAGTACTTC. Protein sequence: CASRTPGQGYEQYF.

This clonotype was recorded many times. The chain joins TRBV30 to TRBJ2-7; a possible D gene is TRBD2 (6 bases). The germline CDR1 and CDR2 sequences are GTSNPN and SVGIG (reference sequence). The CDR3 is 12 amino acids. Trimming pared 1 base from V and 7 bases from J, leaving 11 bases between. CDR3 amino acids: CAWSDRRGEQYF. CDR3 bases: TGTGCCTGGAGTGACAGGAGGGGAGAGCAGTACTTC. Full variable domain (rest looked up from reference TRBV30 and TRBJ2-7): SQTIHQWPATLVQPVGSPLSLECTVEGTSNPNLYWYRQAAGRGLQLLFYSVGIGQISSEVPQNLSASRPQDRQFILSSKKLLLSDSGFYLCAWSDRRGEQYFGPGTRLTVT.

This clonotype was seen many times. The chain joins TRBV2 to TRBJ2-3; D perhaps matches TRBD2 (5 bases). The germline V gene has CDR1 SNHLY and CDR2 FYNNEI. The CDR3 has 15 amino acids. With 7 bases removed from V and 4 bases from J, the gap between germline ends came to 18 bases. CDR3 DNA sequence: TGTGCCAGCAATTCCGTTAGCGCCGGTCCAGATACGCAGTATTTT. As protein: CASNSVSAGPDTQYF. Using reference TRBV2 and TRBJ2-3 for the parts outside the CDR3, the full variable domain is EPEVTQTPSHQVTQMGQEVILRCVPISNHLYFYWYRQILGQKVEFLVSFYNNEISEKSEIFDDQFSVERPDGSNFTLKIRSTKLEDSAMYFCASNSVSAGPDTQYFGPGTRLTVL.

This clonotype showed up many times. The V call is TRBV6-2 or TRBV6-3, the J call TRBJ2-7; 10 nucleotides line up with TRBD2. The CDR3 is 15 amino acids. Germline V gene sequence: CDR1 MNHEY, CDR2 SVGEGT. Germline trimming cut 7 bases from V and 6 bases from J; bases unmatched to any gene: 12. The CDR3 here is CASTSGSSHYREQYF. CDR3 DNA: TGTGCCAGCACTAGCGGGAGCTCCCACTACCGCGAGCAGTACTTC.

The gene calls are TRBV12-3 or TRBV12-4 and TRBJ2-2; tentative D call: TRBD1 (6 bases). The CDR3 is 14 amino acids. V was cut by 6 bases and J by 4 bases, with 12 bases left in between. The CDR3 protein is CASRHRVFTGELFF. CDR3 DNA sequence: TGTGCCAGCAGGCACAGGGTTTTCACCGGGGAGCTGTTTTTT.

This clonotype occurred many times. The V gene is TRBV9, the J gene TRBJ2-1; 7 bases match TRBD1. J gave up 0 bases and V 4 bases, and 10 bases lay outside the gene matches. Germline V CDR1 and CDR2: SGDLS, YYNGEE. The CDR3 is made up of 17 amino acids. The CDR3: CASSTGRQGSSYNEQFF. DNA for the CDR3: TGTGCCAGCAGCACTGGACGACAGGGTAGCTCCTACAATGAGCAGTTCTTC.

The sample holds many counts of this clonotype. V gene TRBV15 combines with J gene TRBJ2-1; no reliable D call. Germline CDR1 LNHNV, CDR2 YYDKDF (reference sequence). V lost 4 bases to trimming and J lost 0 bases, with 10 bases between them. This CDR3 region has 15 residues. The CDR3 spells CATSITVPSYNEQFF. CDR3 nucleotides: TGTGCCACCAGCATAACAGTGCCCTCCTACAATGAGCAGTTCTTC.

This clonotype was seen many times. The chain has TRBV7-8 and TRBJ1-4; D remains unclear. The germline V gene has CDR1 SGHVS and CDR2 FQNEAQ. V was cut by 0 bases and J by 0 bases, with 17 bases left in between. The CDR3 length is 19 residues. The CDR3 DNA reads as TGTGCCAGCAGCTTAGCTAGGACGGCCCTTCTTGCAACTAATGAAAAACTGTTTTTT. Translation: CASSLARTALLATNEKLFF.

V usage is TRBV27 and J usage is TRBJ1-1; TRBD1 is a possible D gene (5 bases). Trimming cost V 3 bases and J 4 bases, with 12 bases left between them. From germline, CDR1 is MNHEY and CDR2 SMNVEV (reference sequence). This CDR3 has 14 amino acids. CDR3 nucleotide sequence: TGTGCCAGCAGTTTTTTGGGGGGGAGCACTGAAGCTTTCTTT. This gives the protein CASSFLGGSTEAFF.

The chain links TRBV11-2 to TRBJ2-5; the match to TRBD2 covers 9 bases. This CDR3 spans 16 amino acids. Germline V gives CDR1 SGHAT, CDR2 FQNNGV. V gave up 1 base and J gave up 5 bases; unmatched junction bases: 8. The CDR3 reads CASSLVGLAGKETQYF. CDR3 in DNA: TGTGCCAGCAGCTTAGTCGGGCTAGCGGGAAAGGAGACCCAGTACTTC. Drawing the rest from reference TRBV11-2 and TRBJ2-5, the complete variable domain is EAGVAQSPRYKIIEKRQSVAFWCNPISGHATLYWYQQILGQGPKLLIQFQNNGVVDDSQLPKDRFSAERLKGVDSTLKIQPAKLEDSAVYLCASSLVGLAGKETQYFGPGTRLLVL.